Listed here is a single T cell receptor (beta chain). TCRdb keeps only in-frame clones here, not all; method: immunoSEQ multiplex PCR. The table has about 17,000 clones, around 90% seen once. The data derive from a study of T cell changes during pregnancy in multiple sclerosis. This clonotype originated in a female donor in good health, enrolled as a control in a pregnancy study. The starting material was CD8+ T cells from peripheral blood mononuclear cells, obtained after pregnancy.

The CDR3 DNA is TGTGCCAGCAGTGAATCAGTCCTAGGTGGAACAGATACGCAGTATTTT. Encoded protein: CASSESVLGGTDTQYF. The chain combines TRBV25-1 with TRBJ2-3; D is unresolved. V gave up 1 base and J gave up 3 bases, with 14 bases separating them. This CDR3 has 16 amino acids. Germline V CDR1 and CDR2: MGHDK, SYGVNS.